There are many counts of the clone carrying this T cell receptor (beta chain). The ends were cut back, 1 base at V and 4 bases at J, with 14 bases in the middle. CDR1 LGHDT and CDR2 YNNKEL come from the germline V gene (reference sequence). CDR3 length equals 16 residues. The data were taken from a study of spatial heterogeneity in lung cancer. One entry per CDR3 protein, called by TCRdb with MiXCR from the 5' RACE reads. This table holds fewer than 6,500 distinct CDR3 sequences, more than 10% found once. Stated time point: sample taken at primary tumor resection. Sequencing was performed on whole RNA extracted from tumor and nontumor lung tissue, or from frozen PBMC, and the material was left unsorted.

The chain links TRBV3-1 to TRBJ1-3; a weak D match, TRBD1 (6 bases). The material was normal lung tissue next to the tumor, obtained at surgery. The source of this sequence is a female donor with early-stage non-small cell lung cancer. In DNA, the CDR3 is TGTGCCAGCAGCCAAGCAGGGGCCTGGGTCGGAAACACCATATATTTT. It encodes CASSQAGAWVGNTIYF. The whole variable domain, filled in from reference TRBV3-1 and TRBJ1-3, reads DTAVSQTPKYLVTQMGNDKSIKCEQNLGHDTMYWYKQDSKKFLKIMFSYNNKELIINETVPNRFSPKSPDKAHLNLHINSLELGDSAVYFCASSQAGAWVGNTIYFGEGSWLTVV.